The clone carrying this T cell receptor (beta chain) occurred once. Its antigen is currently unknown. As the sequencing template, cDNA was produced by extracting RNA and reverse transcribing it. Clones were read by immunoSEQ multiplex PCR, and TCRdb kept only the in-frame ones, dropping some. This sample has some 170,000 clones; about 66% occur once, and the top ten carry about 10%. This specimen belongs to a study of CD8+ T cells in alopecia areata. Study overall: Patients remained on tofacitinib for 6 to 18 months and then went 6 months without it. Study findings and constraints: Resident alphabeta T-cell populations of normal skin are likewise subject to sequencing in scalp samples. Sharing of TCRs across patients appeared less clear than in mice, possibly for HLA-related reasons.

CDR1 SGHTA and CDR2 FQGNSA come from the germline V gene. Germline trimming cut 5 bases from V and 3 bases from J; bases unmatched to any gene: 7. The CDR3 is 15 amino acids. Material: CD8+ T cells sorted from blood, obtained at week 0. The sequence derives from a human donor with alopecia areata. This rearrangement joins TRBV7-2 to TRBJ1-1; 9 bases fit TRBD1. CDR3 coding DNA: TGTGCCAGCAGCATCCGGGACAGGGTGGACACTGAAGCTTTCTTT. Protein: CASSIRDRVDTEAFF.